Following are 19 T cell receptor beta chains from one sample sequenced in a study of identical twins. TCRdb used MiXCR to reprocess the 5' RACE reads, holding one entry per CDR3 protein. The data contain roughly 1,500,000 distinct CDR3 sequences, less than 40% of them singletons. The specimen sequenced was cord blood. All receptors come from a newborn girl in good health.

The rearrangement joins TRBV7-2 to TRBJ2-1, with 7 bases that match TRBD1. The germline gives CDR1 SGHTA, CDR2 FQGNSA. V was pared by 3 bases and J by 3 bases, with 8 bases of the junction left unmatched. The CDR3 spans 16 residues. The CDR3 spells CASSLGMGQLYNEQFF. The DNA for the CDR3 is TGTGCCAGCAGCTTGGGAATGGGACAGCTCTACAATGAGCAGTTCTTC.

The J gene is TRBJ1-2, the V gene TRBV7-2, with TRBD1 as a possible D gene (5 bases). Germline-derived CDR1 and CDR2 are SGHTA and FQGNSA. Trimming left V 5 bases short and J 0 bases short, with 16 bases between. CDR3 length: 16 amino acids. The CDR3 coding sequence is TGTGCCAGCAGCCAACCGATACAGGAGTCTAACTATGGCTACACCTTC. It codes for CASSQPIQESNYGYTF.

The chain combines TRBV16 with TRBJ1-4; TRBD1 agrees at 7 bases. Germline V gene lookup returns CDR1 KGHSY and CDR2 FQNENV. The CDR3 has 16 amino acids. The V and J ends lost 0 bases and 7 bases, in that order; junction bases with no gene match: 8. CDR3 sequence reads: CASSQSGGGAGEKLFF. In nucleotides, the CDR3 is TGTGCCAGCAGCCAATCTGGAGGGGGCGCAGGTGAAAAACTGTTTTTT. The full variable domain, rest sourced from reference TRBV16 and TRBJ1-4, is GEEVAQTPKHLVRGEGQKAKLYCAPIKGHSYVFWYQQVLKNEFKFLISFQNENVFDETGMPKERFSAKCLPNSPCSLEIQATKLEDSAVYFCASSQSGGGAGEKLFFGSGTQLSVL.

The V and J genes are TRBV2 and TRBJ2-7, with D hard to call. Germline V lookup: CDR1 SNHLY, CDR2 FYNNEI. The length of the CDR3 is 13 residues. V gave up 2 bases and J gave up 7 bases, with 12 bases separating them. For the CDR3, the DNA is TGTGCCAGCAGTGAAACCCAAATGGGTGAGCAGTACTTC. Protein product: CASSETQMGEQYF.

The chain carries TRBV20-1 and TRBJ2-1, with TRBD2 matching over 7 bases. Germline V lookup: CDR1 DFQATT, CDR2 SNEGSKA (reference sequence). This CDR3 spans 15 amino acids. Trimming cost V 6 bases and J 0 bases; bases outside gene matches: 8. The CDR3 DNA sequence: TGCAGTGCGCGCCCCGGGACTACCTCCTACAATGAGCAGTTCTTC. Protein sequence: CSARPGTTSYNEQFF.

The rearrangement uses TRBV4-2 and TRBJ1-5; 7 bases agree with TRBD1. The germline CDR1 and CDR2 sequences are LGHNA and YNFKEQ. The CDR3 extends over 15 amino acids. V shed 2 bases, J shed 3 bases, and the junction held 4 bases outside the gene matches. This CDR3 reads CASSQPDRANQPQHF. The CDR3 nucleotides are TGTGCCAGCAGCCAACCTGACAGGGCCAATCAGCCCCAGCATTTT.

This clonotype was recorded at least ten times. The V gene is TRBV29-1, the J gene TRBJ2-7; 10 bases match TRBD1. Looked up from germline, CDR1 is SQVTM and CDR2 is ANQGSEA. This CDR3 contains 13 residues. V lost 5 bases, J lost 0 bases, and 1 base stayed unmatched. CDR3 loop: CSVRDRGSYEQYF. CDR3 nucleotides: TGCAGCGTTAGGGACAGGGGCTCCTACGAGCAGTACTTC.

The genes are TRBV9 and TRBJ1-5; D remains ambiguous. V was trimmed by 3 bases and J by 5 bases, leaving 12 bases between them. The CDR3 contains 14 residues. CDR1 and CDR2 from the germline V gene are SGDLS and YYNGEE. The CDR3 loop is CASSAGLDHQPQHF. The CDR3 DNA follows: TGTGCCAGCAGCGCCGGACTAGACCATCAGCCCCAGCATTTT.

CDR3 nucleotide sequence: TGTGCCAGCAGCTTGGTAGCGGGAGAGGTCTACAATGAGCAGTTCTTC. This encodes CASSLVAGEVYNEQFF. The chain couples TRBV11-2 to TRBJ2-1, with TRBD2 matching over 9 bases. V was pared by 3 bases and J by 3 bases, with 6 bases of the junction left unmatched. There are 16 residues in the CDR3. Germline V gene data show CDR1 as SGHAT and CDR2 as FQNNGV.

For this clonotype: The junction departs from the called germline gene at one end, perhaps through a read error. The V gene is TRBV5-1, the J gene TRBJ2-5; D unresolved. The CDR3 totals 11 residues. Germline CDR1 and CDR2: SGHRS and YFSETQ. CDR3 sequence reads: CASSLAENQYF. The CDR3 nucleotides are TGCGCCAGCAGCTTGGCCGAGAACCAGTACTTC.

This clonotype was picked up one time. At one end the junction does not follow the germline gene, possibly because of a read error. This chain connects TRBV12-3 or TRBV12-4 to TRBJ2-3; D is ambiguous. The CDR3 extends over 14 amino acids. CDR3: CASSFSARTDMQYF. CDR3 DNA sequence: TGTGCCAGCAGTTTCTCGGCGCGCACAGATATGCAGTATTTT.

Many counts were recorded for this clonotype. The V gene is TRBV28, the J gene TRBJ1-4, with TRBD1 matching 8 bases. Germline lookup yields CDR1 MDHEN and CDR2 SYDVKM. Losses at the gene ends were 4 bases for V and 10 bases for J; bases not matched to a gene: 2. CDR3 length: 12 amino acids. CDR3 loop: CASSSTGAKLFF. For the CDR3, the DNA is TGTGCCAGCAGTTCGACAGGGGCAAAACTGTTTTTT.

This rearrangement joins TRBV5-1 to TRBJ1-1; no firm D call. Trimming took 5 bases from V and 3 from J, leaving 14 bases between them. Germline CDR1 SGHRS, CDR2 YFSETQ. This CDR3 comprises 14 residues. CDR3 in amino acids: CASSRRHGDTEAFF. The CDR3 region has the DNA TGCGCCAGCAGTCGTCGGCACGGGGACACTGAAGCTTTCTTT.

The chain uses TRBV10-3 and TRBJ2-5, with D tentatively TRBD1 or TRBD2 (6 bases each). The germline V and J ends were trimmed by 0 bases and 5 bases, with 19 bases remaining between them. The CDR3 has 17 amino acids. CDR1 ENHRY and CDR2 SYGVKD come from the germline V gene. CDR3 DNA sequence: TGTGCCATCAGTGAGTCGAAGGGACAAGGGAGGCACGAGACCCAGTACTTC. Translating gives CAISESKGQGRHETQYF.

This clonotype occurred many times. This chain joins TRBV5-1 and TRBJ2-3; tentative D call: TRBD2 (5 bases). The CDR3 is 16 amino acids. With 0 bases removed from V and 2 bases from J, the gap between germline ends came to 13 bases. From germline, CDR1 is SGHRS and CDR2 YFSETQ. The CDR3 DNA sequence: TGCGCCAGCAGCTTGGCCGGCACTAGATCCACAGATACGCAGTATTTT. Encoded protein: CASSLAGTRSTDTQYF.

Ten or more counts support this clonotype. The chain couples TRBV5-1 to TRBJ2-7, with a possible D match to TRBD1 (5 bases). V lost 0 bases and J 4 bases, leaving 11 bases between the germline ends. The length of the CDR3 is 14 residues. Germline V gene lookup returns CDR1 SGHRS and CDR2 YFSETQ. This CDR3 reads CASSLEQASYEQYF. CDR3 coding DNA: TGCGCCAGCAGCTTGGAACAGGCATCTTACGAGCAGTACTTC.

The rearrangement joins TRBV4-1 to TRBJ1-2, with D possibly matching TRBD1 (6 bases). CDR3 size: 14 residues. From germline, CDR1 is MGHRA and CDR2 YSYEKL. Trimming cost V 1 base and J 8 bases, with 14 bases left between them. The CDR3 DNA reads TGCGCCAGCAGCCAAGTTGACAGGTTGAGGGGCTACACCTTC. Protein sequence: CASSQVDRLRGYTF.

This chain connects TRBV3-1 to TRBJ1-2; no clear D. CDR1 is LGHDT, CDR2 YNNKEL, per germline (reference sequence). The CDR3 contains 16 residues. The V and J ends lost 4 bases and 0 bases respectively, with 15 bases between them. The CDR3 nucleotides are TGTGCCAGCAGCCGCGGATTGTTAGGGACTAACTATGGCTACACCTTC. It codes for CASSRGLLGTNYGYTF.

The chain links TRBV19 to TRBJ2-1, with TRBD2 identical over 8 bases. Trimming cost V 7 bases and J 3 bases; bases outside gene matches: 8. The CDR3 consists of 15 residues. In germline, CDR1 is LNHDA, CDR2 SQIVND (reference sequence). In DNA, the CDR3 is TGTGCCAGTACCCACGCGGGAGGTCGCTACAATGAGCAGTTCTTC. Translating gives CASTHAGGRYNEQFF.